Presented here are 9 T cell receptor beta chains from one specimen sequenced in a study of CD8 T cells in ankylosing spondylitis. Study-wide results and caveats: A TCR beta motif of 7 or 8 highly homologous variants appeared characteristic of ankylosing spondylitis blood.

These receptors lack a known antigen. TCRdb reanalysed the 5' RACE reads using MiXCR and keeps one entry per CDR3 protein. The table shows 100,000 to 150,000 distinct CDR3 sequences, with about a sixth occurring only once. The sample was blood, either unsorted or a sorted T cell fraction (not recorded which). These receptors were collected from a male donor with ankylosing spondylitis.

This clonotype occurred a few times. The gene calls are TRBV7-9 and TRBJ2-1, with 10 bases that match TRBD2. The CDR3 loop spans 16 amino acids. Germline assignment: CDR1 SEHNR and CDR2 FQNEAQ (reference sequence). V lost 5 bases and J lost 4; bases outside the gene matches: 8. The CDR3 loop reads CASSPRELAGYNEQFF. CDR3 DNA: TGTGCCAGCAGCCCACGTGAACTAGCGGGGTACAATGAGCAGTTCTTC.

V usage is TRBV4-1 and J usage is TRBJ1-2; 9 bases agree with TRBD1. V lost 1 base to trimming and J lost 7 bases; unmatched junction nucleotides: 7. This CDR3 has 15 residues. Germline V gives CDR1 MGHRA, CDR2 YSYEKL. CDR3 nucleotides: TGCGCCAGCAGCCAAGCGATCCGGGACAGGGTTGGCTACACCTTC. Protein sequence: CASSQAIRDRVGYTF.

This clonotype turned up a few times. The chain employs TRBV7-6 and TRBJ2-7, with 8 bases that match TRBD2. The germline gives CDR1 SGHVS, CDR2 FNYEAQ. The CDR3 has 16 residues. V trimming: 5 bases; J trimming: 4 bases; junction bases outside the gene matches: 13. CDR3 in amino acids: CASSPRTLSSGYEQYF. Written as DNA, the CDR3 is TGTGCCAGCAGCCCCAGGACCCTCTCTAGCGGGTACGAGCAGTACTTC.

The chain combines TRBV28 with TRBJ1-2, with 9 bases lining up with TRBD1. The CDR3 has 13 residues. With 5 bases clipped from V and 4 bases from J, the junction kept 2 bases outside the gene matches. Germline values: CDR1 MDHEN, CDR2 SYDVKM. CDR3 region: CASSQGQGYGYTF. The CDR3 DNA follows: TGTGCCAGCAGTCAGGGACAGGGCTATGGCTACACCTTC.

This sequence joins TRBV25-1 and TRBJ2-3, with TRBD2 matching over 8 bases. Germline V CDR1 and CDR2: MGHDK, SYGVNS. The junction had 8 bases not matched to a gene; V was cut back by 4 bases and J by 5 bases. The CDR3 consists of 15 residues. Here the CDR3 DNA reads TGTGCCAGCAGTGCCCCCAGCGGGAGTTTAGATACGCAGTATTTT. Translation gives CASSAPSGSLDTQYF. The variable domain in full, completed from reference TRBV25-1 and TRBJ2-3, reads EADIYQTPRYLVIGTGKKITLECSQTMGHDKMYWYQQDPGMELHLIHYSYGVNSTEKGDLSSESTVSRIRTEHFPLTLESARPSHTSQYLCASSAPSGSLDTQYFGPGTRLTVL.

This clonotype was found many times. The V gene is TRBV20-1, the J gene TRBJ2-2; TRBD1 agrees at 10 bases. Germline lookup yields CDR1 DFQATT and CDR2 SNEGSKA (reference sequence). The CDR3 is 16 amino acids. V was clipped by 0 bases and J by 2 bases; unmatched bases: 3. The CDR3 loop reads CSAREGTGDNTGELFF. The CDR3 DNA sequence: TGCAGTGCTAGAGAGGGGACAGGGGATAACACCGGGGAGCTGTTTTTT.

V is TRBV4-1 and J is TRBJ2-7; 7 bases line up with TRBD2. The CDR3 covers 16 residues. The germline gives CDR1 MGHRA, CDR2 YSYEKL. V shed 3 bases, J shed 0 bases, and the junction held 8 bases outside the gene matches. CDR3 region: CASSQARTRASYEQYF. CDR3 sequence (DNA): TGCGCCAGCAGCCAGGCCCGGACTAGAGCCTCCTACGAGCAGTACTTC.

The chain recombines TRBV3-1 with TRBJ2-7; TRBD1 aligns across 8 bases. The germline V gene has CDR1 LGHDT and CDR2 YNNKEL (reference sequence). J lost 3 bases, V lost 5 bases, and 6 bases had no gene match. The CDR3 runs to 14 residues. The CDR3 DNA is TGTGCCAGCAGCGCTGGACAGGGAAACTACGAGCAGTACTTC. Encoded protein: CASSAGQGNYEQYF.

This clonotype was seen more than once but under ten times. This chain links TRBV4-3 with TRBJ2-5; TRBD2 matches 7 bases. Germline V gene data show CDR1 as LGHNA and CDR2 as YSLEER. J lost 3 bases, V lost 0 bases, and 7 bases had no gene match. CDR3 length equals 16 residues. The CDR3 nucleotides read TGCGCCAGCAGCCAAGATCGAGCGGGAATGGAAGAGACCCAGTACTTC. Its translation: CASSQDRAGMEETQYF.